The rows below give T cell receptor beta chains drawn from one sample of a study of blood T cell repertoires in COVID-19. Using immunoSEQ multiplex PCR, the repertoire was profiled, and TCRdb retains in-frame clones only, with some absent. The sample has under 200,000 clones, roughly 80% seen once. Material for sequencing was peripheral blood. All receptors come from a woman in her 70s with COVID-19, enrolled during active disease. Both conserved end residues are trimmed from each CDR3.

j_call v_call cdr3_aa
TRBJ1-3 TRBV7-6 ASSLGAQFSGNTIY
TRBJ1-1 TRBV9 ASSTKPAGISNTEAF
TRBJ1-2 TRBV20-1 SARDLVGYT
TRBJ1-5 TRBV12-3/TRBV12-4 ASSFFRQPQH
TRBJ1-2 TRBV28 ASKTQGVKDYGYT
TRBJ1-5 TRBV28 ASTLTGNQPQH
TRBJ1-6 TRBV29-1 SVGSGGRLSPLH
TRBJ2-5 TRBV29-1 SAPSGGGQETQY
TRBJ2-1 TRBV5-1 ASSLDLRAGEQF
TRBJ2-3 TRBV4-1 ASSQVEGIGTDTQY
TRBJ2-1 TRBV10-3 AIRRDRANNEQF
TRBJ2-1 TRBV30 AWSPLETPGSGEQF
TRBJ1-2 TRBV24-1 ATIALCPHYGYT
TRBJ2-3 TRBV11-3 ASSDPGTSGDPSTDTQY
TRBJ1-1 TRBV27 ASSLSRGRWTEAF
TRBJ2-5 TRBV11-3 ASSPNRVHVETQY
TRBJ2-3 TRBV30 AWSVGGTDTQY
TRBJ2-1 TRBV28 ASSLRLAGGRNEQF
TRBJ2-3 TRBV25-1 ASSEFQVADTQY
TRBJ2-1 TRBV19 ASSTQGQNEQF
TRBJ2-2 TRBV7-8 ASSSGTGRTGELF
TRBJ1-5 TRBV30 ACRGQGSQPQH
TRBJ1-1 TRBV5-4 ASDRKGDTEAF
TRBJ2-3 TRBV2 ASSERAGGPDTQY
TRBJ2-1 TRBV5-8 ASSLGLLAGLGEQF
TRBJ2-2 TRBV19 ASSTITGATGELF
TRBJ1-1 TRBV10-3 AISPRQGTEAF
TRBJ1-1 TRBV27 ASGVVRNTEAF
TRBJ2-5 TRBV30 ASREEETQY
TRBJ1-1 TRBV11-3 ASSPTSRGTEAF
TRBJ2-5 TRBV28 ASSWRGSRMVPEQETQY
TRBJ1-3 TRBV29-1 SVRQDQLY
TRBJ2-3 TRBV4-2 ASSRSGTLNTDTQY
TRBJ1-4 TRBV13 ASTTQGNEKLF
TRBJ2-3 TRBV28 AGQRGGRGIDTQY
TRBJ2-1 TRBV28 ASSGGDTSSYNEQF
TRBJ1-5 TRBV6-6 ASSLLRGNQPQH
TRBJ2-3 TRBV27 ASSFSPLLELSDTQY
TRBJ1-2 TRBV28 ASSFSEAGVRYGYT
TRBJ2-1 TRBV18 ASSPSSGGASSYNEQF
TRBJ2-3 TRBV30 AWSTSGTDTQY
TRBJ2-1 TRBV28 ASSLLPGLAGSSYNEQF
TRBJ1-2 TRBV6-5 ASSRGQYYGYT
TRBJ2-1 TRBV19 ASSSVPGQMGSNEQF
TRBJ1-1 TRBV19 ASSIVRGTTEAF
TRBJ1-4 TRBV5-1 ASRLSLFNEKLF
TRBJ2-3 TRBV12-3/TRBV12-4 ASRQPQGRAY
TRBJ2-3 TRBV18 ASSPRQSGGFTDTQY
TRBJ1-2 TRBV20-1 SIWATGRYT
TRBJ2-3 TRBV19 ASTPGQGAPY
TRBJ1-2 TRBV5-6 ASSLLQGGHHGYT